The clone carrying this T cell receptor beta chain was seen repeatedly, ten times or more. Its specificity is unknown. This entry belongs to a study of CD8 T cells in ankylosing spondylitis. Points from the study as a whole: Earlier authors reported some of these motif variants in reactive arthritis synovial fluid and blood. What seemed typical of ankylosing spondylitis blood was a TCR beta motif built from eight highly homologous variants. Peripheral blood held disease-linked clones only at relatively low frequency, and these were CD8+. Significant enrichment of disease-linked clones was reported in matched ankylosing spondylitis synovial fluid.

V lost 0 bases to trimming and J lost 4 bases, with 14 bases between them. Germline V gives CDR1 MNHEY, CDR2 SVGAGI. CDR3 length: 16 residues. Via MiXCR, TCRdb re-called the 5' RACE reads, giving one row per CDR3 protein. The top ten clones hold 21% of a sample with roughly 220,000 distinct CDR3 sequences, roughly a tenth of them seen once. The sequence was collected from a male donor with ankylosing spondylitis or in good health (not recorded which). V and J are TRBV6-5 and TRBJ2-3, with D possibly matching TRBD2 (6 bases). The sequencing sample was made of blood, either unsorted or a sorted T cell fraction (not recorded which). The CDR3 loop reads CASSYSGSEGSDTQYF. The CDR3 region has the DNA TGTGCCAGCAGTTACTCGGGGTCGGAGGGATCAGATACGCAGTATTTT.